One and the same sample provided the 10 T cell receptor beta chains below, sequenced in a study of blood T cell repertoires in COVID-19 (dated by TCRdb to the early 2020s). Libraries were constructed by the immunoSEQ multiplex PCR assay. What TCRdb holds here is the immuneACCESS table cut down to in-frame rearrangements. Part of the clones is not present; checked against another copy, under half of the missing clones reflect an unresolved V gene, and the others are unexplained. The sample table shows around 360,000 clones, and about 89% are seen once. Together, the top ten hold about 9.4% of the sample. The specimen sequenced was peripheral blood. The receptor set was obtained from a woman in her 30s with COVID-19, enrolled during active disease.

The gene calls are TRBV5-1 and TRBJ2-5, with 14 bases that match TRBD2. This CDR3 has 16 residues. The V gene end was trimmed by 6 bases and the J gene end by 5 bases; junction bases not matched to a gene: 9. CDR1 SGHRS and CDR2 YFSETQ come from the germline V gene. The CDR3 DNA reads as TGCGCCAGCACTAAGGAGGGACTAGCGGGAGTGGAGACCCAGTACTTC. Its translation: CASTKEGLAGVETQYF.

V and J are TRBV19 and TRBJ2-6; D is unclear. This CDR3 spans 18 amino acids. The germline V and J ends were trimmed by 4 bases and 2 bases, with 18 bases remaining between them. CDR1 and CDR2 from the germline V gene are LNHDA and SQIVND (reference sequence). The CDR3: CASSKRLRSRAGANVLTF. CDR3 DNA sequence: TGTGCCAGTAGTAAAAGACTCCGCTCTAGAGCTGGGGCCAACGTCCTGACTTTC. The full variable domain, in which reference TRBV19 and TRBJ2-6 provide the parts outside the CDR3, is DGGITQSPKYLFRKEGQNVTLSCEQNLNHDAMYWYRQDPGQGLRLIYYSQIVNDFQKGDIAEGYSVSREKKESFPLTVTSAQKNPTAFYLCASSKRLRSRAGANVLTFGAGSRLTVL.

The CDR3 spells CASSELGAGGSYNEQFF. CDR3 coding DNA: TGTGCCAGCAGTGAATTGGGGGCGGGAGGGTCTTACAATGAGCAGTTCTTC. The rearrangement joins TRBV2 to TRBJ2-1, with 9 nucleotides matching TRBD2. This CDR3 comprises 17 residues. Germline CDR1 and CDR2: SNHLY and FYNNEI. With V trimmed by 2 bases and J by 4 bases, 9 bases remained unmatched.

A remark on this clone: It is unclear where the CDR3 begins or ends on the DNA, so no DNA is shown, and the CDR3 is as TCRdb lists it. V usage is TRBV5-5 and J usage is TRBJ2-3; TRBD1 is the table's D call, not checked against the DNA. 17 amino acids form the CDR3, both terminal residues included. Germline V lookup: CDR1 SGHKS, CDR2 YYEKEE (reference sequence). The CDR3 reads CASSFLAQGARADTQYF.

This clone has a single count. This chain joins TRBV27 and TRBJ1-2; D possibly corresponds to TRBD1 (5 bases). CDR1 is MNHEY and CDR2 is SMNVEV in the germline V gene (reference sequence). The CDR3 extends over 11 amino acids. V was pared by 6 bases and J by 6 bases, with 8 bases between. The CDR3 nucleotides are TGTGCCAGCAGCCAGGGAAATGGCTACACCTTC. Amino acids: CASSQGNGYTF.

This sequence joins TRBV28 and TRBJ1-4, with 11 bases fitting TRBD1. The length of the CDR3 is 16 residues. The germline V gene has CDR1 MDHEN and CDR2 SYDVKM. Trimming removed 4 bases from V and 0 bases from J; junction bases left unmatched: 1. The CDR3 loop reads CASSSDRGPTNEKLFF. The CDR3 nucleotides are TGTGCCAGCAGTTCGGACAGGGGGCCAACTAATGAAAAACTGTTTTTT.

The V call is TRBV30, the J call TRBJ2-5; TRBD2 matches 8 bases. CDR1 is GTSNPN, CDR2 SVGIG, per germline (reference sequence). V lost 0 bases and J lost 4; bases outside the gene matches: 10. The CDR3 spans 16 residues. The DNA of the CDR3 is TGTGCCTGGAGTGTACCGAGCGGGAGCAATCTAGAGACCCAGTACTTC. Translating it yields CAWSVPSGSNLETQYF.

J is TRBJ2-7 and V is TRBV11-1; the match to TRBD1 covers 7 bases. CDR1 and CDR2 from the germline V gene are SGHAT and FQDESV (reference sequence). The J segment lost 5 bases and the V segment lost 5 bases, leaving 6 bases of the junction unmatched. CDR3 length: 13 amino acids. CDR3 in amino acids: CASSRQGTHEQYF. The CDR3 DNA sequence: TGTGCCAGCAGCCGACAGGGTACACACGAGCAGTACTTC.

The chain is built from TRBV9 and TRBJ2-3; 13 positions agree with TRBD2. This CDR3 comprises 14 residues. The trim removed 3 bases at V and 5 bases at J, leaving 0 bases unmatched. Germline CDR1 reads SGDLS; CDR2 reads YYNGEE. CDR3 sequence (DNA): TGTGCCAGCAGCGGACTAGCGGGAGGAGATACGCAGTATTTT. Protein product: CASSGLAGGDTQYF.

This chain connects TRBV18 to TRBJ2-5; 7 positions match TRBD1. The CDR3 is 16 residues long. V was pared by 0 bases and J by 2 bases, with 6 bases of the junction left unmatched. Germline CDR1 KGHSH, CDR2 LQKENI. The CDR3: CASSPPLAGGQETQYF. The CDR3, as DNA: TGTGCCAGCTCACCACCCCTGGCAGGGGGTCAAGAGACCCAGTACTTC.